This TCR beta chain originates from a study of neoadjuvant anti-PD-1 for oral cavity cancer. As to time point: after neoadjuvant nivolumab, at surgical resection. These newly diagnosed stage II-IVA oral cavity squamous cell carcinoma patients had no prior systemic or radiation treatment. Two replicates per tumor sample, mostly from roughly 4.8 ug of genomic DNA. Sequencing was performed with immunoSEQ multiplex PCR; in TCRdb, only in-frame clones are kept and a portion is missing. The table lists 40,000 or so clones, roughly 35% of them singletons. Germline CDR1 KGHSH, CDR2 LQKENI. V lost 2 bases, J lost 5 bases, and 2 bases stayed unmatched. This CDR3 comprises 13 residues.

The gene calls are TRBV18 and TRBJ1-2; 7 nucleotides agree with TRBD1. This TCR was recovered from a person between 35 and 79 years old with oral cavity squamous cell carcinoma. The sample here was tumor tissue, taken after nivolumab (anti-PD-1) treatment. CDR3 amino acids: CASSPGTDYGYTF. CDR3 nucleotides: TGTGCCAGCTCACCAGGGACAGATTATGGCTACACCTTC.